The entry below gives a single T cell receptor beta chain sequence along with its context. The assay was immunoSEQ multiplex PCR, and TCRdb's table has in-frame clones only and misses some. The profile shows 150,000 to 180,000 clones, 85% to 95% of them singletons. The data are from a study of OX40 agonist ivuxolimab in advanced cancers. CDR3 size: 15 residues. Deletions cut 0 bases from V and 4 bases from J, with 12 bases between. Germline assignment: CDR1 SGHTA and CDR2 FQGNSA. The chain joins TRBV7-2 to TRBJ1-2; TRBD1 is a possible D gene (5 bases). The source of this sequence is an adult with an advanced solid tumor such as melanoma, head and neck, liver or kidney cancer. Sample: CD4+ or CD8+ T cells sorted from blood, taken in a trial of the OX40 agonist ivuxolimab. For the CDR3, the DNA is TGTGCCAGCAGCTTAGCGCTGGCAGGGACCTATGGCTACACCTTC. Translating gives CASSLALAGTYGYTF.